This T cell receptor (beta chain) appears in the sequencing data of a study of blood T cell repertoires in COVID-19. Study context: From T cells, B-cell-depleted T cells, or PBMCs came the material, which was cDNA or gDNA.

This clone is a singleton in its sample. As originally analysed: Nucleated cell counts were estimated from reference gene primer amplification. Sequenced by immunoSEQ multiplex PCR; TCRdb stores in-frame clones only, minus some. The V and J calls and clone size come from that table; D and trimming were worked out from the DNA. The sample shows fewer than 350,000 clones, 89% of them seen only once. The CDR3 extends over 17 amino acids. CDR1 is LNHDA and CDR2 is SQIVND in the germline V gene (reference sequence). Between the trimmed V and J ends, which lost 1 base and 5 bases, there was a span of 17 bases.

The rearrangement joins TRBV19 to TRBJ2-2; TRBD1 might be the D (5 bases). The sequenced sample was peripheral blood. The receptor comes from a woman in her sixties or seventies with COVID-19, enrolled during active disease. Here the CDR3 reads CASSIGRQTTTTGELFF. In nucleotides, the CDR3 is TGTGCCAGTAGTATAGGGCGACAGACGACAACAACCGGGGAGCTGTTTTTT.